These 26 T cell receptor beta chains were sequenced from one sample in a study of T cells in Graves' hyperthyroidism and ophthalmopathy (dated by TCRdb to about 2019). The library was obtained by multiplex PCR. TCRdb shows the sequencer as Illumina HiSeq 2000. The TCR beta CDR3 regions were amplified from RNA transcripts. For the first round of RT-PCR on the TCR CDR3, the HTBI primer set was used together with the Qiagen OneStep RT-PCR kit. TCRdb ran its own pipeline on the public reads, namely fastp trimming at Q25 and MiXCR clone calling, and kept in-frame beta chains. Rows are combined by CDR3 protein, so each entry shows the most common genes and DNA. This sample comprises 700,000 to 850,000 distinct CDR3 sequences, 35% of them detected only once. The ten most abundant clones make up more than 25% of the sample. The specimen was blood. The receptors were gathered from a woman between 35 and 50 years old with Graves' hyperthyroidism.

The chain couples TRBV6-2 or TRBV6-3 to TRBJ2-7; tentative D call: TRBD1 (5 bases). Germline CDR1 and CDR2: MNHEY and SVGEGT. The germline V and J ends were trimmed by 5 bases and 5 bases, with 10 bases remaining between them. This CDR3 region has 12 residues. In nucleotides, the CDR3 is TGTGCCAGCAGTAGGGGCGAGAACGAGCAGTACTTC. Protein product: CASSRGENEQYF.

This clonotype has only a few counts. The chain has TRBV6-5 and TRBJ1-1; tentative D call: TRBD1 (5 bases). The V and J ends lost 5 bases and 0 bases respectively, with 13 bases between them. Germline CDR1 MNHEY, CDR2 SVGAGI. The CDR3 totals 15 residues. The CDR3 region is CASSPLGTVNTEAFF. As DNA, the CDR3 is TGTGCCAGCAGTCCCCTCGGGACGGTGAACACTGAAGCTTTCTTT.

The chain links TRBV5-1 to TRBJ1-4; weak D call: TRBD1 (6 bases). CDR3 length: 15 residues. In germline, CDR1 is SGHRS, CDR2 YFSETQ. Trimming cost V 4 bases and J 0 bases, with 10 bases left between them. CDR3 nucleotide sequence: TGCGCCAGCAGCAGAGACAGGCCAACTAATGAAAAACTGTTTTTT. It yields the protein CASSRDRPTNEKLFF. The whole variable domain, filled in from reference TRBV5-1 and TRBJ1-4, reads KAGVTQTPRYLIKTRGQQVTLSCSPISGHRSVSWYQQTPGQGLQFLFEYFSETQRNKGNFPGRFSGRQFSNSRSEMNVSTLELGDSALYLCASSRDRPTNEKLFFGSGTQLSVL.

This clonotype was detected a few times. The chain is built from TRBV19 and TRBJ1-2; D remains unclear. Germline V CDR1 and CDR2: LNHDA, SQIVND (reference sequence). The CDR3 runs 13 residues. V was trimmed by 8 bases and J by 4 bases, leaving 14 bases between them. CDR3 loop: CASHTGFGYGYTF. CDR3 bases: TGTGCCAGTCATACCGGTTTTGGCTATGGCTACACCTTC.

The count of this clonotype is one. This rearrangement joins TRBV29-1 to TRBJ1-1; D gene unclear. Germline V gives CDR1 SQVTM, CDR2 ANQGSEA. With 3 bases removed from V and 8 bases from J, the gap between germline ends came to 10 bases. The CDR3 is made up of 11 amino acids. CDR3 in DNA: TGCAGCGTTGAGGAGGTGACAGAAGCTTTCTTT. This sequence encodes CSVEEVTEAFF.

This clonotype occurred many times. The chain carries TRBV5-5 and TRBJ2-7, with a weak D call TRBD1 (5 bases). This CDR3 is built from 14 residues. The V gene lost 0 bases and the J gene lost 3 bases, with 10 bases spanning the gap. CDR1 SGHKS and CDR2 YYEKEE come from the germline V gene (reference sequence). Written as DNA, the CDR3 is TGTGCCAGCAGCTTGGGACAGCGCAACTACGAGCAGTACTTC. This codes for CASSLGQRNYEQYF.

This clonotype appeared many times. V gene TRBV11-2 combines with J gene TRBJ1-2; 7 bases are shared with TRBD1. This CDR3 has 15 amino acids. Trimming removed 5 bases from V and 3 bases from J; junction bases left unmatched: 9. Germline V gives CDR1 SGHAT, CDR2 FQNNGV. The CDR3 DNA reads as TGTGCCAGCAGCCCACTCGACAGGGTCGACTATGGCTACACCTTC. Translating gives CASSPLDRVDYGYTF. Looking up the rest from reference TRBV11-2 and TRBJ1-2 gives the full variable domain: EAGVAQSPRYKIIEKRQSVAFWCNPISGHATLYWYQQILGQGPKLLIQFQNNGVVDDSQLPKDRFSAERLKGVDSTLKIQPAKLEDSAVYLCASSPLDRVDYGYTFGSGTRLTVV.

The chain carries TRBV28 and TRBJ2-5, with D possibly being TRBD2 (5 bases). The CDR3 loop spans 13 amino acids. Germline V gene data show CDR1 as MDHEN and CDR2 as SYDVKM. The V end lost 6 bases, the J end lost 1 base, and 9 bases lay between the germline ends. The CDR3 sequence is CASRRAAQETQYF. In DNA form, the CDR3 reads TGTGCCAGCAGGCGGGCCGCCCAAGAGACCCAGTACTTC.

This clonotype was seen ten or more times. The J gene is TRBJ1-4, the V gene TRBV19; 9 positions agree with TRBD1. Germline assignment: CDR1 LNHDA and CDR2 SQIVND (reference sequence). V lost 8 bases to trimming and J lost 2 bases; unmatched junction nucleotides: 3. The CDR3 sequence is 14 residues long. This CDR3 is CASGDRATNEKLFF. The CDR3 coding sequence is TGTGCCAGTGGGGACAGGGCCACTAATGAAAAACTGTTTTTT.

The chain joins TRBV10-3 to TRBJ2-5; the match to TRBD1 covers 8 bases. V lost 3 bases, J lost 5 bases, and 5 bases stayed unmatched. Germline values: CDR1 ENHRY, CDR2 SYGVKD. The CDR3 spans 14 residues. CDR3 sequence: CAISDTGGLETQYF. The CDR3 coding sequence is TGTGCCATCAGTGACACAGGGGGTTTGGAGACCCAGTACTTC.

This chain connects TRBV28 to TRBJ2-7; 9 bases fit TRBD2. Germline V lookup: CDR1 MDHEN, CDR2 SYDVKM. Trimming took 5 bases from V and 4 from J; bases not matched to a gene: 12. This CDR3 spans 16 amino acids. In DNA, the CDR3 is TGTGCCAGCAGTGCCCCCCCCAGCGGGGGGCGGTACGAGCAGTACTTC. Amino acid sequence: CASSAPPSGGRYEQYF.

This clonotype was counted at least ten times. J is TRBJ2-7 and V is TRBV7-6; 9 nucleotides align to TRBD1. V lost 1 base, J lost 1 base, and 5 bases stayed unmatched. From germline, CDR1 is SGHVS and CDR2 FNYEAQ. CDR3 length equals 16 residues. The CDR3 nucleotides read TGTGCCAGCAGCTTAGGGGGGGGGACAGGGTCCTACGAGCAGTACTTC. This translates into CASSLGGGTGSYEQYF. The whole variable domain, filled in from reference TRBV7-6 and TRBJ2-7, reads GAGVSQSPRYKVTKRGQDVALRCDPISGHVSLYWYRQALGQGPEFLTYFNYEAQQDKSGLPNDRFSAERPEGSISTLTIQRTEQRDSAMYRCASSLGGGTGSYEQYFGPGTRLTVT.

This clonotype was seen many times. The rearrangement uses TRBV9 and TRBJ1-5; D is possibly TRBD1 (6 bases). Germline V lookup: CDR1 SGDLS, CDR2 YYNGEE. Trimming cost V 0 bases and J 2 bases, with 9 bases left between them. This CDR3 has 15 residues. The CDR3 coding sequence is TGTGCCAGCAGCGTAGAGGCAGGGGGCAATCAGCCCCAGCATTTT. Protein: CASSVEAGGNQPQHF.

The chain has TRBV4-3 and TRBJ2-6, with a weak D call TRBD1 (6 bases). Germline CDR1 is LGHNA and CDR2 is YSLEER. There are 17 residues in the CDR3. Trimming took off 0 bases at V and 1 base at J, with 10 bases between the two ends. CDR3 bases: TGCGCCAGCAGCCAAGAGCCCGGACAGTCTGGGGCCAACGTCCTGACTTTC. This gives the protein CASSQEPGQSGANVLTF.

The chain couples TRBV5-1 to TRBJ1-5; a weak D match, TRBD1 (5 bases). The CDR3 length is 15 residues. CDR1 SGHRS and CDR2 YFSETQ come from the germline V gene. The ends were cut back, 0 bases at V and 6 bases at J, with 13 bases in the middle. The CDR3 bases are TGCGCCAGCAGCTTGGGGGGTGAGGGGATTCAGCCCCAGCATTTT. Encoded protein: CASSLGGEGIQPQHF. Together with reference TRBV5-1 and TRBJ1-5, the CDR3 gives the full variable domain: KAGVTQTPRYLIKTRGQQVTLSCSPISGHRSVSWYQQTPGQGLQFLFEYFSETQRNKGNFPGRFSGRQFSNSRSEMNVSTLELGDSALYLCASSLGGEGIQPQHFGDGTRLSIL.

This clonotype has a count of ten or more. The chain is built from TRBV2 and TRBJ1-2; D is undetermined. V lost 7 bases and J lost 4, with 16 bases in between. The CDR3 has 14 amino acids. The germline V gene encodes CDR1 SNHLY and CDR2 FYNNEI. The CDR3 nucleotides read TGTGCCAGCAAACGGGGTCCCGAGGCCTATGGCTACACCTTC. Protein product: CASKRGPEAYGYTF.

The rearrangement joins TRBV29-1 to TRBJ1-1; D gene unclear. Germline V gene sequence: CDR1 SQVTM, CDR2 ANQGSEA. The CDR3 has 12 residues. V was shortened by 7 bases and J by 1 base, with 10 bases between the two germline ends. CDR3 protein: CSADWGNTEAFF. CDR3 nucleotides: TGCAGCGCTGACTGGGGGAACACTGAAGCTTTCTTT.

This clonotype was observed a handful of times. At one end, the junction sequence differs from germline, possibly due to a read error. J is TRBJ1-5 and V is TRBV6-5, with TRBD1 identical over 8 bases. This CDR3 has 14 residues. Germline lookup yields CDR1 MNHEY and CDR2 SVGAGI. The CDR3 region is CAGSSTGGAQPQHF. CDR3 bases: TGTGCCGGCAGCTCCACAGGGGGAGCTCAGCCCCAGCATTTT.

V and J are TRBV20-1 and TRBJ1-2; 8 positions agree with TRBD1. The CDR3 has 15 residues. V shed 1 base, J shed 4 bases, and the junction held 8 bases outside the gene matches. Per germline, CDR1 DFQATT and CDR2 SNEGSKA (reference sequence). Here the CDR3 reads CSARGTGLGSYGYTF. In nucleotides, the CDR3 is TGCAGTGCTAGAGGGACAGGGCTTGGGAGCTATGGCTACACCTTC.

This clonotype was recorded at least ten times. Germline and junction disagree at one end, which may indicate a read error. This rearrangement joins TRBV10-2 to TRBJ2-6; D possibly corresponds to TRBD2 (5 bases). This CDR3 region has 14 residues. The germline V gene has CDR1 WSHSY and CDR2 SAAADI. The CDR3 loop reads CASIEGSGANVLTF. CDR3 nucleotide sequence: TGCGCCAGCATTGAGGGATCTGGGGCCAACGTCCTGACTTTC.

DNA of the CDR3: TGTGCCAGCAGTTTATGGGCAGGGAATGGAGAGACCCAGTACTTC. This gives the protein CASSLWAGNGETQYF. The chain carries TRBV28 and TRBJ2-5; D perhaps matches TRBD1 (5 bases). With 0 bases removed from V and 4 bases from J, the gap between germline ends came to 12 bases. The CDR3 loop spans 15 amino acids. Germline CDR1 reads MDHEN; CDR2 reads SYDVKM.

This chain joins TRBV12-3 or TRBV12-4 and TRBJ1-5; 8 nucleotides align to TRBD1. This CDR3 spans 15 amino acids. V shed 3 bases and J 5 bases; nucleotides not matched to a gene: 6. CDR3 nucleotide sequence: TGTGCCAGCAGTTTCAGGGGGCCCGCAGATCAGCCCCAGCATTTT. This encodes CASSFRGPADQPQHF.

This clonotype was detected only a few times. A much larger clone is a single base away; this may be a read error. In this CDR3 the conserved last residue, phenylalanine or tryptophan, is missing, so a read error is likely. The gene calls are TRBV9 and TRBJ1-5; 8 nucleotides line up with TRBD1. The V gene end was trimmed by 4 bases and the J gene end by 7 bases; junction bases not matched to a gene: 10. CDR1 is SGDLS and CDR2 is YYNGEE in the germline V gene. CDR3 length: 15 amino acids. The CDR3 DNA sequence: TGTGCCAGCAGCCCGACGGACAGGGTGGGACAGCCCCAGCATTGT. Translated: CASSPTDRVGQPQHC.

This chain connects TRBV7-9 to TRBJ1-5, with a possible D match to TRBD1 (5 bases). The CDR3 extends over 15 amino acids. CDR1 is SEHNR and CDR2 is FQNEAQ in the germline V gene (reference sequence). V gave up 8 bases and J gave up 0 bases, with 14 bases separating them. CDR3 sequence: CASATVTYSNQPQHF. The CDR3 DNA follows: TGTGCCAGCGCGACAGTAACTTATAGCAATCAGCCCCAGCATTTT.

The sample holds a few counts of this clonotype. The chain employs TRBV3-1 and TRBJ2-6; TRBD2 aligns across 10 bases. The CDR3 is made up of 17 amino acids. V gave up 4 bases and J gave up 2 bases; unmatched junction bases: 5. The germline V gene has CDR1 LGHDT and CDR2 YNNKEL (reference sequence). The CDR3 DNA reads as TGTGCCAGCAGCCCTGGGACTAGCGCCACTGGGGCCAACGTCCTGACTTTC. It specifies CASSPGTSATGANVLTF.

The rearrangement links TRBV6-5 to TRBJ2-2, with TRBD2 identical over 8 bases. This CDR3 has 13 amino acids. V shed 8 bases and J 6 bases; nucleotides not matched to a gene: 5. CDR1 MNHEY and CDR2 SVGAGI come from the germline V gene. DNA of the CDR3: TGTGCCAGCGAAGACGGGGGGGCCGGGGAGCTGTTTTTT. Amino acid sequence: CASEDGGAGELFF.